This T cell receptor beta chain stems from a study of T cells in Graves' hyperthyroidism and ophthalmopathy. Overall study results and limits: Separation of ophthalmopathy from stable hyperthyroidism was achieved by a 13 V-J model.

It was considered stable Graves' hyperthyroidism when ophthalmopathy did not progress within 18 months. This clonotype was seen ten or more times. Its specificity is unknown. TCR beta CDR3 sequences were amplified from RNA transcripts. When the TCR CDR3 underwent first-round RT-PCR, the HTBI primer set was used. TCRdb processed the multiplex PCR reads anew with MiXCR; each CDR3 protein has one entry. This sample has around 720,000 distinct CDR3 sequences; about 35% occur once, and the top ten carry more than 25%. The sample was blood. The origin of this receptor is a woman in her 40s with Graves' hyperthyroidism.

The CDR3 bases are TGTGCCAGCAGCCTAATACAGGGAGGGGATGGCTACACCTTC. Translation gives CASSLIQGGDGYTF. This chain connects TRBV7-9 to TRBJ1-2; D perhaps matches TRBD1 (6 bases). The CDR3 consists of 14 residues. CDR1 and CDR2 from the germline V gene are SEHNR and FQNEAQ (reference sequence). Trimming shortened V by 5 bases and J by 6 bases, and 16 bases separated the two germline ends. Drawing the rest from reference TRBV7-9 and TRBJ1-2, the complete variable domain is DTGVSQNPRHKITKRGQNVTFRCDPISEHNRLYWYRQTLGQGPEFLTYFQNEAQLEKSRLLSDRFSAERPKGSFSTLEIQRTEQGDSAMYLCASSLIQGGDGYTFGSGTRLTVV.